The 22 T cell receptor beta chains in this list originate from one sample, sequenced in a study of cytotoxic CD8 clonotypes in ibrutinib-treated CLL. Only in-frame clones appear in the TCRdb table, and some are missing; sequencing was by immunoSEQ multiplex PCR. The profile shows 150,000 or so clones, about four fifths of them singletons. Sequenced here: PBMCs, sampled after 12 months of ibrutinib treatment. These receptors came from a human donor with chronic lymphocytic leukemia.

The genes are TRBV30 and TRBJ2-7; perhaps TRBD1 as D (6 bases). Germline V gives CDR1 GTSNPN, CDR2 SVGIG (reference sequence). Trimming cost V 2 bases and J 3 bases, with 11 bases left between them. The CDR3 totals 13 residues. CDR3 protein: CAWSPLRGYEQYF. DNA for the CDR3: TGTGCCTGGAGTCCACTCAGGGGCTACGAGCAGTACTTC.

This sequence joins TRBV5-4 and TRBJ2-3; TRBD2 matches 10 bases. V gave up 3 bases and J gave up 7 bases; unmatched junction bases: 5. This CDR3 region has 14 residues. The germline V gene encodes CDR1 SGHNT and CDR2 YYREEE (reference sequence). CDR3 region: CASSSSGGANTQYF. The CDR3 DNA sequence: TGTGCCAGCAGCTCCAGCGGGGGGGCGAATACGCAGTATTTT.

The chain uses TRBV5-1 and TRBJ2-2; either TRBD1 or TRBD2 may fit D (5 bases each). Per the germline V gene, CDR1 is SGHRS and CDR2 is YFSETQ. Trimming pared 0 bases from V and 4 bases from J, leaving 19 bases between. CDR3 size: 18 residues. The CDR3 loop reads CASSLEGPGARSTGELFF. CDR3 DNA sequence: TGCGCCAGCAGCTTGGAGGGGCCCGGGGCGCGTAGCACCGGGGAGCTGTTTTTT.

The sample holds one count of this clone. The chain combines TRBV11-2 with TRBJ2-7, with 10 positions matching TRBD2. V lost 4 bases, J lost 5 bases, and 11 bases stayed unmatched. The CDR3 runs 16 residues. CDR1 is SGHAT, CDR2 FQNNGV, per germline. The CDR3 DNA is TGTGCCAGCAGCTACCCCAGCGGGGGGGAGACCCACGAGCAGTACTTC. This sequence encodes CASSYPSGGETHEQYF. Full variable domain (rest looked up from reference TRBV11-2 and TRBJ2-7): EAGVAQSPRYKIIEKRQSVAFWCNPISGHATLYWYQQILGQGPKLLIQFQNNGVVDDSQLPKDRFSAERLKGVDSTLKIQPAKLEDSAVYLCASSYPSGGETHEQYFGPGTRLTVT.

As DNA, the CDR3 is TGTGCCAGCCTAACAGGGGCGTACGGTGAAGCTTTCTTT. Residues: CASLTGAYGEAFF. This chain uses TRBV6-6 with TRBJ1-1; TRBD1 agrees at 7 bases. The ends lost 8 bases at V and 7 bases at J; junction bases unmatched: 10. CDR1 MNHNY and CDR2 SVGAGI come from the germline V gene (reference sequence). This CDR3 is built from 13 residues.

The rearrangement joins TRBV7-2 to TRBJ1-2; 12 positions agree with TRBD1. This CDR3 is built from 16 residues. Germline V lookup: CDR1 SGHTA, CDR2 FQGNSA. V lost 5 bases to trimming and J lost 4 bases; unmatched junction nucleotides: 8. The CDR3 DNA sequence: TGTGCCAGCAGCCCTGCCGGGACAGGGGGCGGCTATGGCTACACCTTC. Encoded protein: CASSPAGTGGGYGYTF. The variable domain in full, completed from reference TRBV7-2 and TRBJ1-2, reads GAGVSQSPSNKVTEKGKDVELRCDPISGHTALYWYRQSLGQGLEFLIYFQGNSAPDKSGLPSDRFSAERTGGSVSTLTIQRTQQEDSAVYLCASSPAGTGGGYGYTFGSGTRLTVV.

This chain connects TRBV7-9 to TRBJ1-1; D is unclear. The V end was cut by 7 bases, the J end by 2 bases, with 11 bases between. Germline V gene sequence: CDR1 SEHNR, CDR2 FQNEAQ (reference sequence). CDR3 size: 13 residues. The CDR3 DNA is TGTGCCAGCATCTTCACAGTTAACACTGAAGCTTTCTTT. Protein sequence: CASIFTVNTEAFF.

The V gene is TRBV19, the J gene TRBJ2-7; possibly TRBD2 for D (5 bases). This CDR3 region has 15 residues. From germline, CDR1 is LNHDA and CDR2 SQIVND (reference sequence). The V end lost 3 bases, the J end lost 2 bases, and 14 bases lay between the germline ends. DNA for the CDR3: TGTGCCAGTAGTATGGCGGGCGTCGCGACCTACGAGCAGTACTTC. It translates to CASSMAGVATYEQYF.

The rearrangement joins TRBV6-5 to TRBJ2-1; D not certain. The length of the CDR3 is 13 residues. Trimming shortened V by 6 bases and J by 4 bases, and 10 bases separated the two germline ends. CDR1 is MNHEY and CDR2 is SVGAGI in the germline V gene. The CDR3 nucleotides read TGTGCCAGCAGCATTAACCGTTACAATGAGCAGTTCTTC. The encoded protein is CASSINRYNEQFF.

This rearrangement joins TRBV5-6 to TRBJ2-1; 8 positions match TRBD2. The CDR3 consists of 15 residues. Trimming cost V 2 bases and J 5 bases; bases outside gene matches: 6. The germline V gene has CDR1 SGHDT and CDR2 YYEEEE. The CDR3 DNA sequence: TGTGCCAGCAGCTTCACCACTAGCGGTAACAATGAGCAGTTCTTC. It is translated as CASSFTTSGNNEQFF. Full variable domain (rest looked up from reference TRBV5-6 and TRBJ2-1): DAGVTQSPTHLIKTRGQQVTLRCSPKSGHDTVSWYQQALGQGPQFIFQYYEEEERQRGNFPDRFSGHQFPNYSSELNVNALLLGDSALYLCASSFTTSGNNEQFFGPGTRLTVL.

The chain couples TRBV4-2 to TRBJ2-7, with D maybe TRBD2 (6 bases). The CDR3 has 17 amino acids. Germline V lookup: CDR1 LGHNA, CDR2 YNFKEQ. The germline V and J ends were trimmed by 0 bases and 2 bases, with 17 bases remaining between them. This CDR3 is CASSQDSPGVAAYEQYF. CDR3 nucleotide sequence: TGTGCCAGCAGCCAAGATTCACCGGGAGTTGCGGCCTACGAGCAGTACTTC.

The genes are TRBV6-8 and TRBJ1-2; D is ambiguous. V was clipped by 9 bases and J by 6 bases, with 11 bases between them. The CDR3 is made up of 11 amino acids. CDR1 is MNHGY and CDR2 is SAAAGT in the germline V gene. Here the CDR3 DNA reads TGTGCCAGACTAAGGATCGATGGCTACACCTTC. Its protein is CARLRIDGYTF.

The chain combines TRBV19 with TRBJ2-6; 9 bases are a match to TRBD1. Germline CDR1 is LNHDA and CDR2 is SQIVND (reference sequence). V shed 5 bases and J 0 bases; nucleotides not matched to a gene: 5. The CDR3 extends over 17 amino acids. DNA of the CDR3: TGTGCCAGTAGTTTCGGGACAGGGAACTCTGGGGCCAACGTCCTGACTTTC. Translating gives CASSFGTGNSGANVLTF.

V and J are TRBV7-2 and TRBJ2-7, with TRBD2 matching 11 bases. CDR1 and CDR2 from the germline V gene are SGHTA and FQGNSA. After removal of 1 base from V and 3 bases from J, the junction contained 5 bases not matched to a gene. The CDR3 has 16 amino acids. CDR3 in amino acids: CASSLEGTSGSYEQYF. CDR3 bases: TGTGCCAGCAGCTTAGAAGGCACTAGCGGGAGCTACGAGCAGTACTTC.

CDR3 in DNA: TGCAGCGTTGATGTGGGGAGCACCGGGGAGCTGTTTTTT. It encodes CSVDVGSTGELFF. The chain links TRBV29-1 to TRBJ2-2; tentative D call: TRBD2 (5 bases). Deletions cut 3 bases from V and 4 bases from J, with 9 bases between. Germline CDR1 and CDR2: SQVTM and ANQGSEA. The CDR3 sequence is 13 residues long.

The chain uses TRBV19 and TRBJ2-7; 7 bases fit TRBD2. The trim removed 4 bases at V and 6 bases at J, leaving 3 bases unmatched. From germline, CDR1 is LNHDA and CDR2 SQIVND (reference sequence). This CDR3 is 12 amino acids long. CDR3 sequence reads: CASSSGEGEQYF. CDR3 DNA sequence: TGTGCCAGTAGTAGCGGGGAGGGCGAGCAGTACTTC.

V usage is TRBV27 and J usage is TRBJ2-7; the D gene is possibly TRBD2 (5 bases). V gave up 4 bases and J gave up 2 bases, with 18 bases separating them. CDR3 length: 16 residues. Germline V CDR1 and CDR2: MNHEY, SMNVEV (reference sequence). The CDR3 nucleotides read TGTGCCAGCAGTTCCCAGAGGCGGGCGACGACCTACGAGCAGTACTTC. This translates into CASSSQRRATTYEQYF.

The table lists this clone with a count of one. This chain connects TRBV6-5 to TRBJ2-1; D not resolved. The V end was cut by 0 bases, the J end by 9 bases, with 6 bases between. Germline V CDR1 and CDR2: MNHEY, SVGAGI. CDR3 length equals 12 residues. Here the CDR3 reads CASSYSGFEQFF. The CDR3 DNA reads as TGTGCCAGCAGTTACTCGGGGTTTGAGCAGTTCTTC.

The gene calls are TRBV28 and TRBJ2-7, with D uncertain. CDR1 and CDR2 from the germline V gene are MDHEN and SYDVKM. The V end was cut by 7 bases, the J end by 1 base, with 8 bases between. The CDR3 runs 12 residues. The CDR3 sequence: CASKGQSYEQYF. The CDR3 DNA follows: TGTGCCAGCAAGGGCCAATCCTACGAGCAGTACTTC. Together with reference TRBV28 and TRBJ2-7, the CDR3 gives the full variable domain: DVKVTQSSRYLVKRTGEKVFLECVQDMDHENMFWYRQDPGLGLRLIYFSYDVKMKEKGDIPEGYSVSREKKERFSLILESASTNQTSMYLCASKGQSYEQYFGPGTRLTVT.

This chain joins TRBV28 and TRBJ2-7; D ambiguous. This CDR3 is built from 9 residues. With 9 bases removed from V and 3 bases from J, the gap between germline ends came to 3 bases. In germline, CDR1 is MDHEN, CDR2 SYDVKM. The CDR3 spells CARYYEQYF. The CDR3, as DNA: TGTGCCAGGTACTACGAGCAGTACTTC.

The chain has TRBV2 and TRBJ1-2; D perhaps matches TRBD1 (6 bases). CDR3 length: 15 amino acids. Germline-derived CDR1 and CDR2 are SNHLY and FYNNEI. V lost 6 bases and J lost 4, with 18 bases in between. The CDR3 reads CASRVGAYGSYGYTF. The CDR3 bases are TGTGCCAGCAGAGTGGGGGCCTATGGTAGCTATGGCTACACCTTC.

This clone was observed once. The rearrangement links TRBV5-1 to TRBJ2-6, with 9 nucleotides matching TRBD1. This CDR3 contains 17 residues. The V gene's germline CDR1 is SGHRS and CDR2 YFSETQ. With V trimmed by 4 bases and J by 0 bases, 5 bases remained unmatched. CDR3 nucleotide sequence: TGCGCCAGCAGCGGGGGACAGGGAAGCTCTGGGGCCAACGTCCTGACTTTC. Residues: CASSGGQGSSGANVLTF.